The rows below give T cell receptor beta chains drawn from one sample of a study of blood T cell repertoires in COVID-19. TCRdb's copy holds only in-frame clones and misses some; the assay was immunoSEQ multiplex PCR. The sample contains about 250,000 clones, around 84% of which appear only once. What was sequenced was PBMCs or T cells enriched from blood (not recorded which). The receptors derive from a young man who had recovered from COVID-19. Each CDR3 is given with its conserved first and last residue. The order of the fields is V gene, CDR3 protein.

V gene: TRBV19
CDR3 protein: CATGPGGSYNEQFF

V gene: TRBV3-1/TRBV3-2
CDR3 protein: CASSQDDIIYGYTF

V gene: TRBV4-1
CDR3 protein: CASSQDDQPQHF

V gene: TRBV5-1
CDR3 protein: CASSLASRETQYF

V gene: TRBV5-4
CDR3 protein: CASSSRDRGDSPLHF

V gene: TRBV6-2/TRBV6-3
CDR3 protein: CASSPRDRGLGPQHF

V gene: TRBV7-2
CDR3 protein: CASSRSTGGYTIYF

V gene: TRBV2
CDR3 protein: CASRVGQGAYEQYF

V gene: TRBV4-1
CDR3 protein: CASSQGTGELPEQYF

V gene: TRBV3-1/TRBV3-2
CDR3 protein: CASTPNAPLASGNTIYF

V gene: TRBV10-2
CDR3 protein: CASNGLAGTQETQYF

V gene: TRBV5-1
CDR3 protein: CASRPLSPAWSDSYEQYF

V gene: TRBV27
CDR3 protein: CASRPTGAAGNTIYF

V gene: TRBV27
CDR3 protein: CASSPSSPYNEQFF

V gene: TRBV7-6
CDR3 protein: CASSLYDRGLNPSGNTIYF

V gene: TRBV11-3
CDR3 protein: CASSAGETYEQYF

V gene: TRBV2
CDR3 protein: CASQTRLAGYNEQFF

V gene: TRBV15
CDR3 protein: CATSTGGRGNTIYF

V gene: TRBV10-1
CDR3 protein: CASSRGQGRGETQYF

V gene: TRBV5-6
CDR3 protein: CASSLVRSNEKLFF

V gene: TRBV11-2
CDR3 protein: CASSSTRTGVEQFF

V gene: TRBV11-3
CDR3 protein: CASSGGPNYGYTF

V gene: TRBV7-8
CDR3 protein: CASSPKDRNYYEQYF

V gene: TRBV3-1/TRBV3-2
CDR3 protein: CASSQRKTGERGQETQYF

V gene: TRBV7-8
CDR3 protein: CASSFGGWVRNPSGNTIYF

V gene: TRBV3-1/TRBV3-2
CDR3 protein: CASSPWGQGARETQYF